A selection of T cell receptor beta chains follows, all from one sample in a study of relationships among human T cell subsets. TCRdb used MiXCR to reprocess the multiplex PCR reads, holding one entry per CDR3 protein. The data show thousands of distinct CDR3 sequences, about 50% seen once. Sequenced material: memory T cells sorted from blood. The receptors here all came from a man aged 40-49 years in good health. CDR3s include the opening cysteine and the closing phenylalanine or tryptophan. The D gene is left open where the match is weak. Size is stated for part of the rows, as once, few or many counts, or as a class when the clone is expanded.

>TRBV6-6|NA|TRBJ2-1|NA
CASSHHSTGSDEQFF
TGTGCCAGCAGTCACCATTCGACAGGTTCCGATGAGCAGTTCTTC
>TRBV5-1|NA|TRBJ2-5|NA
CASSVPGVSQETQYF
TGCGCCAGCAGCGTCCCCGGAGTTTCGCAAGAGACCCAGTACTTC
>TRBV7-9|NA|TRBJ2-1|few
CASRADYLYNEQFF
TGTGCCAGCCGAGCGGACTACCTCTACAATGAGCAGTTCTTC
>TRBV5-1|NA|TRBJ2-3|few
CASSPSTGKTHTQYF
TGCGCCAGCAGCCCCTCTACAGGGAAGACTCATACGCAGTATTTT
>TRBV28|NA|TRBJ1-5|few
CASILQGSNQPQHF
TGTGCCAGCATTCTACAGGGAAGCAATCAGCCCCAGCATTTT
>TRBV28|NA|TRBJ1-2|NA
CASSSSLGYTF
TGTGCCAGCAGTTCTAGCCTCGGCTACACCTTC
>TRBV12-3/TRBV12-4|TRBD1|TRBJ2-7|few
CASSYRDRPYEQYF
TGTGCCAGCAGTTACCGGGACAGACCCTACGAGCAGTACTTC
>TRBV7-9|TRBD1|TRBJ2-1|NA
CASSPTSGGYYNKQFF
TGTGCCAGCAGCCCAACCTCAGGGGGTTATTACAATAAGCAGTTCTTC
>TRBV7-9|NA|TRBJ2-7|NA
CASSPTRSDPYEQYF
TGTGCCAGCAGCCCAACGAGGTCAGACCCCTACGAGCAGTACTTC
>TRBV6-5|TRBD2|TRBJ2-7|NA
CASSSTSGGAYEQYF
TGTGCCAGCAGTTCTACTAGCGGGGGGGCCTACGAGCAGTACTTC
>TRBV20-1|NA|TRBJ2-3|NA
CSARASGTDTQYF
TGCAGTGCTAGGGCTAGCGGCACAGATACGCAGTATTTT
>TRBV20-1|NA|TRBJ1-5|NA
CSASSGGPGSGSNQPQHF
TGCAGTGCTAGTAGCGGGGGCCCGGGGTCGGGGTCTAATCAGCCCCAGCATTTT
>TRBV6-5|NA|TRBJ1-2|NA
CASRPTGNYGYTF
TGTGCCAGCAGGCCCACTGGCAACTATGGCTACACCTTC
>TRBV20-1|TRBD2|TRBJ2-3|NA
CSATASGRLPDTQYF
TGCAGTGCAACCGCTAGCGGGAGACTTCCAGATACGCAGTATTTT
>TRBV29-1|NA|TRBJ1-1|NA
CSVGLNTEAFF
TGCAGCGTTGGATTGAACACTGAAGCTTTCTTT
>TRBV19|TRBD1|TRBJ1-5|NA
CASSTPTGAEINGNQPQHF
TGTGCCAGTAGTACGCCCACAGGGGCCGAAATAAATGGCAATCAGCCCCAGCATTTT
>TRBV18|NA|TRBJ2-5|NA
CASSRVTDQETQYF
TGTGCCAGCTCACGTGTTACAGATCAAGAGACCCAGTACTTC
>TRBV12-3/TRBV12-4|TRBD2|TRBJ2-1|NA
CASSSTSTHNEQLF
TGTGCCAGCAGTTCGACTAGCACCCACAATGAGCAGCTCTTC
>TRBV11-3|TRBD1|TRBJ2-7|once
CASSSGQGYEQYF
TGTGCCAGCAGCTCAGGACAGGGGTACGAGCAGTACTTC
>TRBV10-3|NA|TRBJ1-1|NA
CATRQGGSGNTEAFF
TGTGCCACCCGGCAGGGAGGCTCAGGGAACACTGAAGCTTTCTTT
>TRBV11-2|NA|TRBJ2-7|few
CASSLQGSYEQYF
TGTGCCAGCAGCTTACAGGGATCCTACGAGCAGTACTTC
>TRBV11-2|TRBD2|TRBJ2-1|few
CASGSGSAYNEQFF
TGTGCCAGCGGTAGCGGGAGCGCCTACAATGAGCAGTTCTTC
>TRBV7-9|NA|TRBJ2-2|few
CASSLAGGSNTGELFF
TGTGCCAGCAGCTTAGCGGGCGGTTCAAACACCGGGGAGCTGTTTTTT
>TRBV28|TRBD1|TRBJ2-1|NA
CASSWWGQGNEQFF
TGTGCCAGCAGTTGGTGGGGACAGGGCAATGAGCAGTTCTTC
>TRBV28|NA|TRBJ2-4|NA
CASSLGGNIQYF
TGTGCCAGCAGTTTAGGGGGAAACATTCAGTACTTC
>TRBV5-6|NA|TRBJ1-1|NA
CASSLGGNTEAFF
TGTGCCAGCAGCTTGGGCGGGAACACTGAAGCTTTCTTT
>TRBV20-1|TRBD1|TRBJ2-5|NA
CSADGQGETQYF
TGCAGTGCGGACGGACAGGGAGAGACCCAGTACTTC
>TRBV30|TRBD1|TRBJ1-5|once
CAWGQASNQPQHF
TGTGCCTGGGGACAGGCTAGCAATCAGCCCCAGCATTTT
>TRBV6-1|NA|TRBJ1-1|NA
CASSRETEAFF
TGTGCCAGCAGTCGCGAGACTGAAGCTTTCTTT
>TRBV28|TRBD2|TRBJ2-3|NA
CAAGGTDTQYF
TGTGCAGCGGGAGGGACAGATACGCAGTATTTT
>TRBV19|NA|TRBJ2-7|once
CASSLLGSYEQYF
TGTGCCAGTAGCCTTCTAGGATCCTACGAGCAGTACTTC
>TRBV6-6|NA|TRBJ2-3|NA
CASHGDTDTQYF
TGTGCCAGCCACGGCGACACAGATACGCAGTATTTT
>TRBV28|TRBD1|TRBJ1-1|NA
CASRDRDGTEAFF
TGTGCCAGCAGGGACAGGGACGGCACTGAAGCTTTCTTT
>TRBV12-3/TRBV12-4|NA|TRBJ1-1|few
CASTLGGVNTEAFF
TGTGCCAGCACCCTGGGGGGGGTGAACACTGAAGCTTTCTTT
>TRBV28|NA|TRBJ2-3|few
CASSPNKPDTQYF
TGTGCCAGCAGTCCCAATAAACCAGATACGCAGTATTTT
>TRBV29-1|NA|TRBJ2-2|NA
CSVEGRSGTGELFF
TGCAGCGTGGAAGGGAGGAGCGGGACCGGGGAGCTGTTTTTT
>TRBV19|NA|TRBJ2-7|NA
CASSITGELSSYEQYF
TGTGCCAGTAGTATTACAGGAGAACTCAGCTCCTACGAGCAGTACTTC
>TRBV27|NA|TRBJ2-7|NA
CASSSRASTYEQYF
TGTGCCAGCAGTTCTAGGGCGTCAACCTACGAGCAGTACTTC
>TRBV12-3/TRBV12-4|TRBD2|TRBJ2-7|NA
CASSTGLATYEQYF
TGTGCCAGCAGCACTGGACTAGCGACCTACGAGCAGTACTTC
>TRBV7-8|NA|TRBJ2-1|few
CASSPRGSTYNEQFF
TGTGCCAGCAGCCCGAGGGGCAGTACCTACAATGAGCAGTTCTTC
>TRBV28|TRBD1|TRBJ1-6|NA
CATRGSTPLHF
TGTGCCACCAGGGGGAGTACACCCCTCCACTTT
>TRBV28|NA|TRBJ1-5|NA
CASSFGSGVGQPQHF
TGTGCCAGCAGTTTTGGCTCGGGGGTTGGGCAGCCCCAACATTTT